The 16 T cell receptor beta chains reported below all come from one sample, sequenced in a study of regulatory T cells in long-lasting Graves disease (dated by TCRdb to the early 2020s). Interpreted using the paper, the time point label stands for: newly diagnosed GD, antithyroid drugs for less than 3 months. RNA was extracted from PBMCs in TRIzol for both TCR sequencing and RNA sequencing. Library preparation employed multiplex PCR. The reads were generated on an Illumina HiSeq 4000. TCR beta libraries were built with iRepertoire HTBI primers and Arm-PCR amplification of CDR3 regions. TCRdb redid the processing of the public reads, applying fastp at Q25 and MiXCR, and retained in-frame beta chains. Rows merge per CDR3 protein into single entries with the most common DNA and genes. The sample records 500,000 to 700,000 distinct CDR3 sequences, roughly 15% of which are singletons. Of the sample, around 19% is held by the ten largest clones.

The sample was also reused in another study, on T cells in Graves' hyperthyroidism and ophthalmopathy.

The input for sequencing was peripheral blood mononuclear cells (PBMCs), taken at new diagnosis, from a patient treated with antithyroid drugs. The receptor set was obtained from a woman aged 25-40 years with Graves disease. Donor details come from another sample of the same person, matched by shared clones.

The chain combines TRBV19 with TRBJ2-2; D ambiguous. CDR1 is LNHDA and CDR2 is SQIVND in the germline V gene (reference sequence). Trimming stripped 11 bases from V and 3 bases from J, with 16 bases between. The CDR3 loop spans 14 amino acids. The CDR3: CASTGKLYTGELFF. As DNA, the CDR3 is TGTGCCTCAACTGGGAAGCTGTACACCGGGGAGCTGTTTTTT.

This clonotype was seen repeatedly, ten times or more. The chain links TRBV2 to TRBJ1-4, with unresolved D. The CDR3 consists of 12 residues. Trimming took 7 bases from V and 8 from J, leaving 11 bases between them. Germline CDR1 SNHLY, CDR2 FYNNEI. The CDR3 protein is CASKVEGEKLFF. Written as DNA, the CDR3 is TGTGCCAGCAAAGTGGAGGGCGAAAAACTGTTTTTT.

The chain links TRBV6-1 to TRBJ1-6; maybe TRBD1 (6 bases). V lost 7 bases and J 10 bases, leaving 17 bases between the germline ends. Per the germline V gene, CDR1 is MNHNS and CDR2 is SASEGT. CDR3 size: 14 residues. CDR3 region: CASKITGSSSPLHF. CDR3 bases: TGTGCCAGCAAGATTACAGGGTCATCCTCACCCCTCCACTTT.

This clonotype has a count of ten or more. The chain joins TRBV7-9 to TRBJ2-7, with 7 bases that match TRBD1. With 7 bases clipped from V and 4 bases from J, the junction kept 10 bases outside the gene matches. Per the germline V gene, CDR1 is SEHNR and CDR2 is FQNEAQ (reference sequence). This CDR3 contains 14 residues. The chain's CDR3 is CASNPQGDGYEQYF. The CDR3 DNA is TGTGCCAGCAACCCGCAGGGGGATGGTTACGAGCAGTACTTC.

The genes are TRBV11-2 and TRBJ2-7; D possibly corresponds to TRBD2 (5 bases). This CDR3 has 13 amino acids. V shed 3 bases and J shed 4 bases, with 10 bases lying between them. CDR1 SGHAT and CDR2 FQNNGV come from the germline V gene. In nucleotides, the CDR3 is TGTGCCAGCAGCTTGCGGGTAGGTTACGAGCAGTACTTC. Its protein is CASSLRVGYEQYF.

This clonotype was seen repeatedly, ten times or more. The rearrangement links TRBV12-3 or TRBV12-4 to TRBJ2-3, with D possibly being TRBD1 (6 bases). There are 15 residues in the CDR3. Trimming took 3 bases from V and 4 from J, leaving 14 bases between them. The CDR3 reads CASSFSQGGADTQYF. The CDR3 nucleotides read TGTGCCAGCAGTTTTTCACAGGGTGGGGCAGATACGCAGTATTTT.

This clonotype was found many times. The genes are TRBV28 and TRBJ2-7; no clear D. The CDR3 spans 13 residues. Germline CDR1 MDHEN, CDR2 SYDVKM. Trimming took off 3 bases at V and 7 bases at J, with 13 bases between the two ends. The CDR3 DNA reads TGTGCCAGCAGTTTCCCTCCACTGAGGGAGCAGTACTTC. The encoded protein is CASSFPPLREQYF.

This clonotype was seen repeatedly, ten times or more. The chain recombines TRBV27 with TRBJ1-5, with TRBD1 as a possible D gene (5 bases). Between the trimmed V and J ends, which lost 5 bases and 2 bases, there was a span of 13 bases. In germline, CDR1 is MNHEY, CDR2 SMNVEV (reference sequence). This CDR3 is 15 amino acids long. The chain's CDR3 is CASSKGTEGNQPQHF. The CDR3 coding sequence is TGTGCCAGCAGTAAGGGGACGGAGGGCAATCAGCCCCAGCATTTT.

The sample holds many counts of this clonotype. A junction boundary mismatches the germline segment, possibly from a read error. The genes are TRBV5-1 and TRBJ1-2, with D possibly matching TRBD1 (5 bases). This CDR3 is 16 amino acids long. Germline CDR1 SGHRS, CDR2 YFSETQ. The CDR3 loop is CASSLNLGQGDYGYTF. The CDR3 DNA reads TGTGCCAGCAGCTTGAATTTGGGCCAGGGTGACTATGGCTACACCTTC.

This clonotype was seen more than once but under ten times. The CDR3 region is CASSTGQPNEKLFF. In DNA, the CDR3 is TGTGCCAGTAGTACGGGACAGCCTAATGAAAAACTGTTTTTT. The chain couples TRBV19 to TRBJ1-4; 7 nucleotides align to TRBD1. Germline V gene sequence: CDR1 LNHDA, CDR2 SQIVND (reference sequence). CDR3 length: 14 amino acids. Trimming at V came to 4 bases and at J to 3 bases, leaving 2 bases not matched to a gene.

The gene calls are TRBV11-3 and TRBJ2-2; no clear D. The V and J ends lost 4 bases and 2 bases respectively, with 8 bases between them. The CDR3 spans 14 residues. Germline V gene sequence: CDR1 SGHNT, CDR2 YENEEA. The CDR3 nucleotides are TGTGCCAGCAGCTCCTCCTATAACACCGGGGAGCTGTTTTTT. As protein: CASSSSYNTGELFF.

The rearrangement joins TRBV30 to TRBJ2-3, with a weak D call TRBD2 (5 bases). The CDR3 sequence is 15 residues long. CDR1 is GTSNPN, CDR2 SVGIG, per germline (reference sequence). Trimming pared 2 bases from V and 1 base from J, leaving 13 bases between. CDR3 protein: CAWSSRADGTDTQYF. The DNA for the CDR3 is TGTGCCTGGAGTAGCCGAGCGGACGGCACAGATACGCAGTATTTT.

The rearrangement joins TRBV27 to TRBJ1-5, with D unclear. Trimming left V 6 bases short and J 5 bases short, with 17 bases between. The CDR3 extends over 15 amino acids. Looked up from germline, CDR1 is MNHEY and CDR2 is SMNVEV (reference sequence). Written as DNA, the CDR3 is TGTGCCAGCAGAGTCCGGGGTGTACTTGATCAGCCCCAGCATTTT. Amino acids: CASRVRGVLDQPQHF.

This clonotype was observed many times. V and J are TRBV12-3 or TRBV12-4 and TRBJ1-1; D unclear. CDR3 length: 14 residues. The V and J ends lost 1 base and 1 base respectively, with 7 bases between them. The DNA of the CDR3 is TGTGCCAGCAGTTTAGGACCGAGGAACACTGAAGCTTTCTTT. Translating it yields CASSLGPRNTEAFF.

This clonotype was recorded at least ten times. The chain is built from TRBV19 and TRBJ2-7; 7 nucleotides agree with TRBD1. Germline V gene data show CDR1 as LNHDA and CDR2 as SQIVND (reference sequence). Losses at the gene ends were 4 bases for V and 10 bases for J; bases not matched to a gene: 7. CDR3 length: 12 amino acids. Written as DNA, the CDR3 is TGTGCCAGTAGTAGGAACCGGGACAGACAGTACTTC. The encoded protein is CASSRNRDRQYF.

The genes are TRBV29-1 and TRBJ2-6; D possibly corresponds to TRBD2 (6 bases). The CDR3 contains 16 residues. Trimming shortened V by 7 bases and J by 1 base, and 17 bases separated the two germline ends. Per the germline V gene, CDR1 is SQVTM and CDR2 is ANQGSEA. In DNA form, the CDR3 reads TGCAGCGCCGCAAAGGGAGGTAGATCTGGGGCCAACGTCCTGACTTTC. Its translation is CSAAKGGRSGANVLTF. Full variable domain (missing parts from reference TRBV29-1 and TRBJ2-6): SAVISQKPSRDICQRGTSLTIQCQVDSQVTMMFWYRQQPGQSLTLIATANQGSEATYESGFVIDKFPISRPNLTFSTLTVSNMSPEDSSIYLCSAAKGGRSGANVLTFGAGSRLTVL.